The sequence of this T cell receptor beta chain was determined in a study of blood T cell repertoires in COVID-19. Background on the study: The United States, Italy and Spain provided the acute and convalescent COVID-19 samples.

Each participant's cohort was designated according to participant-reported clinical history. The assay was immunoSEQ multiplex PCR, and TCRdb's table has in-frame clones only and misses some. The sample has around 200,000 clones, more than 80% seen once. This TCR derives from a woman aged 40 to 55 with acute COVID-19. Sequencing input: PBMCs or T cells enriched from blood (not recorded which).

CDR3 coding DNA: TGTGCCAGCAGCTTAGGCGCAGGGCGTGGCTACACCTTC. It codes for CASSLGAGRGYTF. V is TRBV7-3 and J is TRBJ1-2, with TRBD1 as a possible D gene (5 bases). Germline V gene sequence: CDR1 SGHTA, CDR2 FQGTGA. This CDR3 contains 13 residues. Trimming took 2 bases from V and 7 from J, leaving 11 bases between them.